This TCR beta chain emerged from a study of blood T cell repertoires in COVID-19. Study at large: In each case, the material was cDNA or gDNA derived from T cells, B-cell-depleted T cells, or PBMCs.

This clone came up once. Sequencing used immunoSEQ multiplex PCR; TCRdb keeps in-frame clones, though not all of them. The sample consists of hundreds of thousands of clones, approximately 80% of them appearing once. The CDR3 totals 14 residues. The germline V gene encodes CDR1 SGHVS and CDR2 FQNEAQ. V dropped 10 bases and J dropped 2; count of bases not matched to a gene: 7. The sequencing sample was made of peripheral blood. The receptor comes from a woman of 80 years or more with active or convalescent COVID-19. This sequence joins TRBV7-8 and TRBJ2-7, with 11 bases identical to TRBD2. Here the CDR3 reads CAISSGRGAYEQYF. The CDR3 DNA reads TGTGCCATCAGTAGCGGGAGGGGGGCCTACGAGCAGTACTTC.